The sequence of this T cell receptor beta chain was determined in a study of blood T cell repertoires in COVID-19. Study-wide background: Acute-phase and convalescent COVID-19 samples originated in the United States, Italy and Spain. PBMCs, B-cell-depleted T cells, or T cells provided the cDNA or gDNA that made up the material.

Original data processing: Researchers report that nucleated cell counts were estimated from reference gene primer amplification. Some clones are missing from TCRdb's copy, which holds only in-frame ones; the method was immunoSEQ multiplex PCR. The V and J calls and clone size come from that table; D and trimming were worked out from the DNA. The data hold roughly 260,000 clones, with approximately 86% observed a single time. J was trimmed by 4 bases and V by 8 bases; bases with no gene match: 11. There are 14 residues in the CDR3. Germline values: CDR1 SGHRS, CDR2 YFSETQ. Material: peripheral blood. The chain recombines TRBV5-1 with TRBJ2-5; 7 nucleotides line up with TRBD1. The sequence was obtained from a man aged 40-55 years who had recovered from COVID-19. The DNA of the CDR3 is TGCGCCAGTTCGATTGACAGGGCGGCAGAGACCCAGTACTTC. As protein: CASSIDRAAETQYF.